Here is one T cell receptor (beta chain) with its context. The antigen remains undetermined. The sample belongs to a study of T cell responses to AZD1222 COVID-19 vaccine. Overall study context: Pooling was applied to second doses at about 4 or about 12 weeks.

Per the germline V gene, CDR1 is KGHDR and CDR2 is SFDVKD. This CDR3 comprises 13 residues. Trimming cost V 1 base and J 1 base, with 3 bases left between them. Some clones are missing from TCRdb's copy, which holds only in-frame ones; the method was immunoSEQ multiplex PCR. In the table there are tens of thousands of clones, just over 90% of which are singletons. Overall study findings and caveats: No repertoire was sampled before or during the peak T cell response, only after it. Most donors were white British and more were female, and clonal diversity was possibly underestimated. Spike-specific TCRs gained breadth and depth after people received two AZD1222 doses.

The sample in question was peripheral blood, obtained on day 0 of AZD1222 vaccination. This receptor was identified in an adult in good health. This sequence joins TRBV24-1 and TRBJ1-1; D remains ambiguous. CDR3 region: CATSDFGNTEAFF. CDR3 coding DNA: TGTGCCACCAGTGATTTCGGGAACACTGAAGCTTTCTTT.